The present T cell receptor beta chain was sequenced within a study of T cell repertoires in cytomegalovirus infection. As for the study in general: Based on public TCR beta signatures, there were indications of CMV infection and of a matching HLA type.

The CDR3 is made up of 15 amino acids. CDR1 is KGHDR and CDR2 is SFDVKD in the germline V gene. With 8 bases removed from V and 7 bases from J, the gap between germline ends came to 19 bases. MiXCR, applied by TCRdb to the reads, yields one record per CDR3 protein. The table has just under 500,000 distinct CDR3 sequences, roughly a third seen once. A word on this clonotype: Its specificity is unknown.

The study's findings and limits: In two of eight donors, the top clonotype was HLA-C-restricted CMV-specific. The cumulative frequency of public TCR beta families identified carriers of CMV plus the relevant HLA.

The chain uses TRBV24-1 and TRBJ2-2, with D uncertain. The source is a human donor in good health (CMV status not recorded). Some clones in this sample may be carry-over from other donors' samples. The material was cultured PBMCs, obtained from culture after CMV antigen stimulation. Written as DNA, the CDR3 is TGTGCCACCACCTCAAACTCAATCTTGGGCGGGGAGCTGTTTTTT. Residues: CATTSNSILGGELFF.